This T cell receptor (beta chain) was recovered during a study of T cell responses to AZD1222 COVID-19 vaccine. A remark on this clone: The antigen remains undetermined.

Study findings and constraints: Donors, mostly white British, included more females; clonal diversity was possibly underestimated. Nearly half of unique spike-specific TCRs reportedly avoided B.1.351 and B.1.1.7 mutated regions. Spike-specific TCR repertoires showed rising breadth and depth after two AZD1222 doses.

The assay was immunoSEQ multiplex PCR, and TCRdb's table has in-frame clones only and misses some. The sample holds about 140,000 clones, about 92% seen once. The CDR3 is 14 residues long. The V segment lost 4 bases and the J segment 3 bases; nucleotides outside the gene matches: 3. Germline CDR1 is SEHNR and CDR2 is FQNEAQ (reference sequence). The receptor was derived from an adult in good health. Sequenced material: peripheral blood, taken on day 0 of AZD1222 vaccination. The J gene is TRBJ2-7, the V gene TRBV7-9, with TRBD2 identical over 10 bases. The CDR3: CASSSPSGSYEQYF. The CDR3 DNA follows: TGTGCCAGCAGCTCCCCTAGCGGGAGCTACGAGCAGTACTTC.